The clone carrying this TCR beta chain has a handful of counts. Its specificity is not known. TCRdb independently ran MiXCR on the reads; one entry per CDR3 protein. The sample has fewer than 900,000 distinct CDR3 sequences, almost 30% seen once. This record comes from a study of T cell repertoires in cytomegalovirus infection. CDR3 length: 13 residues. The germline V and J ends were trimmed by 6 bases and 1 base, with 6 bases remaining between them. Germline CDR1 is MNHGY and CDR2 is SAAAGT. The TCR originated in a human donor in good health (CMV status not recorded). Some clones in this sample may be carry-over from other donors' samples. The J gene is TRBJ2-2, the V gene TRBV6-8; D remains ambiguous. The source material was cultured CD8+ T cells from PBMCs, sampled from culture after CMV antigen stimulation. The CDR3 DNA reads TGTGCCAGCAGAAAAGAGAACACCGGGGAGCTGTTTTTT. Translated: CASRKENTGELFF.